Listed here are 30 T cell receptor beta chains from one sample, sequenced in a study of Graves' ophthalmopathy and Graves' hyperthyroidism. Amplified material comprised TCR beta CDR3 regions derived from RNA transcripts. After a first-round RT-PCR with HTBI primers, a second-round multiplex PCR was run. TCRdb itself ran the multiplex PCR reads through MiXCR, one entry per CDR3 protein. The data hold 400,000 or so distinct CDR3 sequences, with approximately 17% observed a single time. Material for sequencing was peripheral blood. The origin of the receptors is an adult woman with stable Graves' hyperthyroidism.

This clonotype appeared many times. This rearrangement joins TRBV28 to TRBJ2-5; D possibly corresponds to TRBD2 (6 bases). The CDR3 has 13 residues. CDR1 MDHEN and CDR2 SYDVKM come from the germline V gene. Trimming stripped 6 bases from V and 2 bases from J, with 10 bases between. CDR3 protein: CASSPSGQETQYF. CDR3 bases: TGTGCCAGCAGCCCCAGCGGGCAAGAGACCCAGTACTTC.

With respect to this clonotype: A much larger clone lies a single base off, so this may be a read error. V and J are TRBV29-1 and TRBJ2-2; TRBD1 agrees at 9 bases. Germline CDR1 and CDR2: SQVTM and ANQGSEA. The CDR3 is 16 residues long. CDR3 coding DNA: TGCAGCGTTGACGCGGGGACAGGGTTGAACACCGGGGAGCTGGTTTTT. Translation: CSVDAGTGLNTGELVF.

This clonotype has at least ten counts. The chain carries TRBV20-1 and TRBJ2-2, with 8 bases matching TRBD1. CDR1 DFQATT and CDR2 SNEGSKA come from the germline V gene (reference sequence). This CDR3 comprises 15 residues. J was trimmed by 2 bases and V by 5 bases; bases with no gene match: 7. Here the CDR3 DNA reads TGCAGTGCTCCTCGGCAGGGGGCCAACACCGGGGAGCTGTTTTTT. Its protein product is CSAPRQGANTGELFF.

This clonotype was counted many times. V is TRBV6-2 or TRBV6-3 and J is TRBJ2-7; a possible D gene is TRBD2 (6 bases). Trimming took off 5 bases at V and 3 bases at J, with 23 bases between the two ends. Germline V gene lookup returns CDR1 MNHEY and CDR2 SVGEGT. This CDR3 comprises 17 residues. Here the CDR3 DNA reads TGTGCCAGCAGTCCCCCAAGTCGTGGGGGACTGTTCTACGAGCAGTACTTC. Translation: CASSPPSRGGLFYEQYF.

This clonotype was observed many times. The chain recombines TRBV12-5 with TRBJ1-2, with 9 bases that match TRBD1. The CDR3 covers 14 residues. CDR1 and CDR2 from the germline V gene are LGHNT and FRNRAP. V shed 3 bases and J 7 bases; nucleotides not matched to a gene: 6. The CDR3 nucleotides are TGTGCTAGTGGTTTACAGGGGGCGCGGGGTGGCTACACCTTC. Its protein product is CASGLQGARGGYTF.

This clonotype appeared many times. The chain carries TRBV29-1 and TRBJ1-1; no firm D call. This CDR3 has 13 amino acids. V was cut by 1 base and J by 0 bases, with 6 bases left in between. Per the germline V gene, CDR1 is SQVTM and CDR2 is ANQGSEA. This chain's CDR3 is CSVEGNMNTEAFF. In nucleotides, the CDR3 is TGCAGCGTTGAAGGAAACATGAACACTGAAGCTTTCTTT.

Ten or more counts support this clonotype. The genes are TRBV12-3 or TRBV12-4 and TRBJ2-4; D is possibly TRBD2 (7 bases). There are 14 residues in the CDR3. V was cut by 0 bases and J by 7 bases, with 10 bases left in between. CDR3 DNA sequence: TGTGCCAGCAGTTTAGCGGGAGGGGGGAACATTCAGTACTTC. Protein product: CASSLAGGGNIQYF.

This clonotype was seen at least ten times. In DNA, the CDR3 is TGTGCCAGCGTAGACAGGGTAGGAGAGCAGTACTTC. Protein product: CASVDRVGEQYF. The chain is built from TRBV27 and TRBJ2-7, with TRBD1 matching over 7 bases. V lost 8 bases and J lost 7; bases outside the gene matches: 8. CDR1 is MNHEY and CDR2 is SMNVEV in the germline V gene (reference sequence). The CDR3 length is 12 residues.

This clonotype was seen at least ten times. J is TRBJ2-7 and V is TRBV20-1, with TRBD2 matching over 9 bases. Per the germline V gene, CDR1 is DFQATT and CDR2 is SNEGSKA (reference sequence). After removal of 0 bases from V and 4 bases from J, the junction contained 7 bases not matched to a gene. The CDR3 is 15 residues long. CDR3 in amino acids: CSARDPAGGGYEQYF. The CDR3 DNA reads as TGCAGTGCTAGAGATCCAGCGGGAGGAGGTTACGAGCAGTACTTC.

This clonotype was observed at least ten times. The chain joins TRBV5-1 to TRBJ2-3; D perhaps matches TRBD1 (6 bases). Deletions cut 0 bases from V and 6 bases from J, with 17 bases between. The germline CDR1 and CDR2 sequences are SGHRS and YFSETQ. This CDR3 has 16 amino acids. The CDR3 DNA sequence: TGCGCCAGCAGCTTGGAGGGGACACAAGGGGTGGATACGCAGTATTTT. Residues: CASSLEGTQGVDTQYF.

This clonotype was seen repeatedly, ten times or more. V is TRBV11-2 and J is TRBJ1-1, with 8 bases aligning to TRBD1. The CDR3 spans 16 residues. From germline, CDR1 is SGHAT and CDR2 FQNNGV. Germline trimming cut 5 bases from V and 0 bases from J; bases unmatched to any gene: 8. CDR3 DNA: TGTGCCAGCAGCCCCTTCCAGGGGGCCTTGAACACTGAAGCTTTCTTT. Translation gives CASSPFQGALNTEAFF.

This clonotype occurred a few times. The CDR3 sequence is CATSDFIRDNEQFF. The CDR3 bases are TGTGCCACCAGTGATTTTATCAGGGACAATGAGCAGTTCTTC. The chain recombines TRBV24-1 with TRBJ2-1; perhaps TRBD1 as D (5 bases). Between the trimmed V and J ends, which lost 1 base and 5 bases, there was a span of 8 bases. The germline gives CDR1 KGHDR, CDR2 SFDVKD. The CDR3 extends over 14 amino acids.

At least ten counts were recorded for this clonotype. The V gene is TRBV19, the J gene TRBJ1-5; D might be TRBD1 (5 bases). CDR1 is LNHDA, CDR2 SQIVND, per germline (reference sequence). V lost 7 bases and J 7 bases, leaving 14 bases between the germline ends. This CDR3 is built from 13 residues. The CDR3 region has the DNA TGTGCCAGTAAGGGGACCGCGTCCCAGCCCCAGCATTTT. Encoded protein: CASKGTASQPQHF.

This clonotype was seen ten or more times. The chain joins TRBV11-2 to TRBJ1-1; no definite D call. In germline, CDR1 is SGHAT, CDR2 FQNNGV. Trimming shortened V by 1 base and J by 1 base, and 10 bases separated the two germline ends. The CDR3 extends over 15 amino acids. CDR3: CASSLVGRPNTEAFF. The CDR3, as DNA: TGTGCCAGCAGCTTAGTCGGGAGGCCGAACACTGAAGCTTTCTTT.

Many counts were recorded for this clonotype. This sequence joins TRBV6-1 and TRBJ1-2, with D possibly being TRBD1 (6 bases). CDR3 length: 12 residues. CDR1 and CDR2 from the germline V gene are MNHNS and SASEGT. V shed 4 bases and J shed 12 bases, with 15 bases lying between them. For the CDR3, the DNA is TGTGCCAGCAGTGGCACAACAGGGACTGACACCTTC. It translates to CASSGTTGTDTF.

This clonotype showed up many times. The CDR3: CASSYTRTGGDTEAFF. The CDR3 DNA reads TGTGCCAGCAGTTACACTCGCACAGGGGGAGATACTGAAGCTTTCTTT. The chain is built from TRBV6-5 and TRBJ1-1; 8 bases line up with TRBD1. Unmatched junction bases numbered 10, after V lost 2 bases and J lost 5 bases. Looked up from germline, CDR1 is MNHEY and CDR2 is SVGAGI. The CDR3 length is 16 residues.

This clonotype has a count of ten or more. The V gene is TRBV27, the J gene TRBJ2-5; 12 positions match TRBD2. The CDR3 totals 18 residues. J gave up 4 bases and V 4 bases, and 13 bases lay outside the gene matches. Looked up from germline, CDR1 is MNHEY and CDR2 is SMNVEV (reference sequence). Written as DNA, the CDR3 is TGTGCCAGCAGTTCCCCGCTAGCGGGAGGGCCTGGGAGAGAGACCCAGTACTTC. This sequence encodes CASSSPLAGGPGRETQYF.

The rearrangement uses TRBV27 and TRBJ1-1, with D possibly being TRBD1 (5 bases). CDR1 and CDR2 from the germline V gene are MNHEY and SMNVEV (reference sequence). The V and J ends lost 5 bases and 1 base respectively, with 14 bases between them. The CDR3 is 15 residues long. The CDR3 DNA follows: TGTGCCAGCAGTCTACAGGAAACAGGGAACACTGAAGCTTTCTTT. Amino acid sequence: CASSLQETGNTEAFF.

This clonotype was seen repeatedly, ten times or more. The chain carries TRBV7-2 and TRBJ2-5; the D gene could be TRBD1 or TRBD2 (5 bases each). V gave up 6 bases and J gave up 5 bases, with 22 bases separating them. This CDR3 contains 16 residues. The germline V gene has CDR1 SGHTA and CDR2 FQGNSA. CDR3 nucleotide sequence: TGTGCCAGCAGAGTATCCGGGACCCTGTATGGGGAGACCCAGTACTTC. It encodes CASRVSGTLYGETQYF.

The genes are TRBV4-3 and TRBJ2-4; perhaps TRBD1 as D (6 bases). The CDR3 spans 15 residues. Germline V gives CDR1 LGHNA, CDR2 YSLEER. Trimming left V 3 bases short and J 4 bases short, with 13 bases between. The CDR3 bases are TGCGCCAGCAGCCAGGGGGCTGGTGGGAAAAACATTCAGTACTTC. Translating gives CASSQGAGGKNIQYF.

This clonotype was found many times. V and J are TRBV5-1 and TRBJ2-5; D is unclear. Germline values: CDR1 SGHRS, CDR2 YFSETQ. Trimming took 0 bases from V and 9 from J, leaving 6 bases between them. The CDR3 consists of 11 residues. The CDR3: CASSLGMSQYF. CDR3 in DNA: TGCGCCAGCAGCTTGGGGATGTCCCAGTACTTC.

This clonotype was counted a few times. The chain links TRBV10-3 to TRBJ2-5; D is ambiguous. V lost 4 bases and J 0 bases, leaving 6 bases between the germline ends. The CDR3 covers 13 residues. Germline CDR1 and CDR2: ENHRY and SYGVKD. CDR3 sequence: CAISARNQETQYF. The CDR3 DNA reads TGTGCCATCAGTGCCCGAAACCAAGAGACCCAGTACTTC.

This clonotype was picked up many times. The chain carries TRBV6-5 and TRBJ1-5; 10 bases agree with TRBD1. V dropped 6 bases and J dropped 1; count of bases not matched to a gene: 6. This CDR3 has 16 amino acids. Germline V gives CDR1 MNHEY, CDR2 SVGAGI. The CDR3 sequence is CASRSGTGVSNQPQHF. The CDR3 DNA is TGTGCCAGCAGGTCCGGGACAGGGGTGAGCAATCAGCCCCAGCATTTT.

This clonotype showed up many times. The chain combines TRBV27 with TRBJ1-2; D call uncertain. Trimming took 5 bases from V and 2 from J, leaving 15 bases between them. The CDR3 consists of 15 residues. Germline loops: CDR1 MNHEY, CDR2 SMNVEV (reference sequence). The CDR3 DNA is TGTGCCAGCAGTCAATTTAGGTTCGGGAACTATGGCTACACCTTC. This translates into CASSQFRFGNYGYTF.

The genes are TRBV19 and TRBJ1-5; D is perhaps TRBD1 (5 bases). V was pared by 3 bases and J by 7 bases, with 13 bases between. CDR3 length equals 14 residues. CDR1 and CDR2 (germline): LNHDA, SQIVND (reference sequence). The CDR3 loop is CASSMEGRWQPQHF. The CDR3 DNA is TGTGCCAGTAGTATGGAGGGGCGGTGGCAGCCCCAGCATTTT.

The J gene is TRBJ2-7, the V gene TRBV6-1, with D perhaps assigned TRBD1 or TRBD2 (5 bases each). This CDR3 has 15 amino acids. CDR1 MNHNS and CDR2 SASEGT come from the germline V gene. Deletions cut 9 bases from V and 0 bases from J, with 18 bases between. As DNA, the CDR3 is TGTGCCAGTCGTACGGGGCAGGGACGCTCCTACGAGCAGTACTTC. Translated: CASRTGQGRSYEQYF.

The chain couples TRBV12-3 or TRBV12-4 to TRBJ1-3, with D hard to call. The CDR3 is made up of 14 amino acids. Trimming stripped 2 bases from V and 3 bases from J, with 8 bases between. This CDR3 is CASSLKGDGNTIYF. CDR3 bases: TGTGCCAGCAGTTTAAAGGGAGATGGAAACACCATATATTTT.

This clonotype was counted between two and nine times. V usage is TRBV24-1 and J usage is TRBJ2-7, with D perhaps matching TRBD1 or TRBD2 (5 bases each). Per germline, CDR1 KGHDR and CDR2 SFDVKD. V lost 6 bases and J lost 2, with 16 bases in between. There are 15 residues in the CDR3. The CDR3 DNA follows: TGTGCCACCAGTTTGTGGGGGATAACCCCCTACGAGCAGTACTTC. Protein: CATSLWGITPYEQYF.

Concerning this clonotype itself: This may stem from a read error, because a much larger clone lies one nucleotide away. The J gene is TRBJ1-6, the V gene TRBV10-1; D gene unclear. The CDR3 spans 15 residues. Germline V lookup: CDR1 WNHNN, CDR2 SYGVQD (reference sequence). The CDR3 bases are TGCGCCAGCAGTGAGGGACCGCTCTATAATTCACACCTCCACTTT. Its protein is CASSEGPLYNSHLHF.

As to this clonotype: At one boundary the junction diverges from the germline segment, which might be a read error. V is TRBV27 and J is TRBJ2-5, with TRBD2 matching over 11 bases. The CDR3 totals 15 residues. Looked up from germline, CDR1 is MNHEY and CDR2 is SMNVEV (reference sequence). The CDR3 spells CASSLTSGDQETQDF. In nucleotides, the CDR3 is TGTGCCAGCAGTTTGACTAGCGGGGACCAAGAGACCCAGGACTTC.